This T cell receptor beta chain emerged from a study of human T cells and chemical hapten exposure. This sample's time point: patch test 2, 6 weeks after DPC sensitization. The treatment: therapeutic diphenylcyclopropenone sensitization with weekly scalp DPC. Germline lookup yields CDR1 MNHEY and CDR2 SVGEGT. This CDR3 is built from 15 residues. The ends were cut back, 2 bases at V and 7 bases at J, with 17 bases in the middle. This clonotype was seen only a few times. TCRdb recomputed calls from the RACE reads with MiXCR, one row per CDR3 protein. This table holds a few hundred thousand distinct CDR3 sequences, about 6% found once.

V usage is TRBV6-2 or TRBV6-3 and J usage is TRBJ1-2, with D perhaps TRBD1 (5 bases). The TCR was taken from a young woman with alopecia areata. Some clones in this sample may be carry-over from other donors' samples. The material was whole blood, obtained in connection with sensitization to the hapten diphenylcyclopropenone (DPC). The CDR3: CASSYRADMNPGYTF. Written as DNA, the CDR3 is TGTGCCAGCAGTTACCGAGCGGACATGAATCCTGGCTACACCTTC.